This T cell receptor (beta chain) was profiled in a study of shared clonotypes between healthy human individuals. Across the study: The plates for each donor numbered three CD4 naive, three CD4 memory, two CD8 naive and one CD8 memory. General study results and limits: Lower generation probabilities were found for non-shared clonotypes than for those shared by all four donors.

A word on this clone: Its antigen is still unknown.

The repertoire was sequenced with immunoSEQ multiplex PCR; TCRdb's copy has only in-frame clones and lacks some. Of 90,000 to 120,000 clones in the sample, 67% were seen once. V lost 5 bases to trimming and J lost 4 bases, with 18 bases between them. The CDR3 covers 16 residues. The germline V gene has CDR1 SEHNR and CDR2 FQNEAQ (reference sequence). Material: memory CD8+ T cells sorted from blood. Subset here: CD45RO+ cells pooled with CCR7-negative TemRA cells. The genes are TRBV7-9 and TRBJ1-3; unclear D gene. This receptor was obtained from a woman between 25 and 40 years old in good health. CDR3 loop: CASSQVQETSGNTIYF. The DNA of the CDR3 is TGTGCCAGCAGCCAAGTCCAAGAGACATCAGGAAACACCATATATTTT.